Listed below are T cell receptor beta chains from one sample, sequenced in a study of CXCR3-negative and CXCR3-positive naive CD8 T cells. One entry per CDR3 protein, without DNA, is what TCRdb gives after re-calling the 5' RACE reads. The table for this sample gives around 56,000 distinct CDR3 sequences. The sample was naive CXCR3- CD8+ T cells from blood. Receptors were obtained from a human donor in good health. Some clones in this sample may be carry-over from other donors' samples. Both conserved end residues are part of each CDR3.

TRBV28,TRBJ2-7,CASSTRLQTYEQYF
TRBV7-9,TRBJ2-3,CASSFRGRSTDTQYF
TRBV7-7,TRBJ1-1,CASSSSMNTEAFF
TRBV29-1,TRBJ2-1,CSVEGSGGLWNKQFF
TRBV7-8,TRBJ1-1,CASSSGQGAPEAFF
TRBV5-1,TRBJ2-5,CASSLPHQGAEETQYF
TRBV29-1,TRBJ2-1,CSVEPGETYNEQFF
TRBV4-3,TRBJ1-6,CASSQDGYNSPLHF
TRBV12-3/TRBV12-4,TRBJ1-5,CASSLEGWQPQHF
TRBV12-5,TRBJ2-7,CASGLASTKEQYF
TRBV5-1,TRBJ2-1,CASSYTGYNEQFF
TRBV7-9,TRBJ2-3,CASSPPQVAGDTQYF
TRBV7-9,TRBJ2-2,CASSLGVIQELFF
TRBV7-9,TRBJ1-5,CASNRASNQPQHF
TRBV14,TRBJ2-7,CASSIRSMGYEQYF
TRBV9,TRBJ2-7,CASSEAQGRKDEQYF
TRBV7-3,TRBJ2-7,CASSPGQGFNEQYF
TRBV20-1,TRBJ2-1,CSSLSGPYNEQLF
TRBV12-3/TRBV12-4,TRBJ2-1,CASSSATYLWNEQFF
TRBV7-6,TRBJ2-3,CASSSPPDSFTYTQYF